Presented here are 24 T cell receptor beta chains from one specimen sequenced in a study of monozygotic twins with inflammatory bowel disease. For each CDR3 protein, TCRdb gives one entry from its re-call of the 5' RACE reads, without DNA. This specimen shows some 450,000 distinct CDR3 sequences; the ten leading clones hold 2% to 3%. Sequencing was done on a sample of blood. The origin of the receptors is a human donor with ulcerative colitis or Crohn's disease, or a healthy co-twin of an affected twin (not recorded which).

The genes are TRBV3-1 and TRBJ2-7; TCRdb names TRBD2, which stays unverified in the absence of DNA. The CDR3 spans 12 residues. The germline CDR1 and CDR2 sequences are LGHDT and YNNKEL (reference sequence). The CDR3 loop reads CASSRSSGEQYF.

The chain combines TRBV5-1 with TRBJ2-1; TCRdb indicates TRBD2, and absent DNA this call remains unverified. Germline values: CDR1 SGHRS, CDR2 YFSETQ. This CDR3 has 19 amino acids. CDR3 sequence reads: CASSLGWSGLAGVSDEQFF. The full variable domain, with the rest looked up from reference TRBV5-1 and TRBJ2-1, is KAGVTQTPRYLIKTRGQQVTLSCSPISGHRSVSWYQQTPGQGLQFLFEYFSETQRNKGNFPGRFSGRQFSNSRSEMNVSTLELGDSALYLCASSLGWSGLAGVSDEQFFGPGTRLTVL.

The rearrangement uses TRBV7-2 and TRBJ2-5; TCRdb names TRBD1, which stays unverified in the absence of DNA. The CDR3 length is 15 residues. Germline lookup yields CDR1 SGHTA and CDR2 FQGNSA. This chain's CDR3 is CASSRTGSVGGTQYF.

The chain has TRBV10-3 and TRBJ2-7; TCRdb's D call of TRBD2 is untestable without DNA. The CDR3 contains 14 residues. CDR1 is ENHRY, CDR2 SYGVKD, per germline. The CDR3: CAISEPGTRAEQYF.

The V call is TRBV7-2, the J call TRBJ1-3. Germline loops: CDR1 SGHTA, CDR2 FQGNSA. This CDR3 spans 14 amino acids. This CDR3 is CASSPASTGNTIYF.

The V call is TRBV7-9, the J call TRBJ2-2; TCRdb names TRBD2, which stays unverified in the absence of DNA. In germline, CDR1 is SEHNR, CDR2 FQNEAQ (reference sequence). CDR3 size: 16 residues. CDR3 in amino acids: CASSLRGRVNTGELFF.

The chain has TRBV27 and TRBJ2-3; TCRdb names TRBD1, which stays unverified in the absence of DNA. Germline CDR1 MNHEY, CDR2 SMNVEV (reference sequence). CDR3 size: 16 residues. The CDR3 here is CASSPPGRPSTDTQYF.

The chain is built from TRBV30 and TRBJ1-4; TCRdb's assignment of TRBD1 cannot be checked, as there is no DNA. CDR1 and CDR2 (germline): GTSNPN, SVGIG (reference sequence). There are 14 residues in the CDR3. The CDR3 loop reads CAWEPGQGVEKLFF.

This rearrangement joins TRBV5-1 to TRBJ2-1; the D gene TCRdb calls, TRBD2, cannot be checked with no DNA. Germline V CDR1 and CDR2: SGHRS, YFSETQ. This CDR3 has 18 amino acids. The CDR3 reads CASSLTYGGPSSYNEQFF.

The chain uses TRBV7-6 and TRBJ2-7. This CDR3 contains 14 residues. The germline CDR1 and CDR2 sequences are SGHVS and FNYEAQ. CDR3: CASSLATYSYEQYF.

V usage is TRBV20-1 and J usage is TRBJ2-1; TCRdb gives TRBD2 as the D gene, but with no DNA this cannot be confirmed. This CDR3 has 15 residues. CDR1 and CDR2 from the germline V gene are DFQATT and SNEGSKA (reference sequence). The CDR3 here is CSARPGTSGYNEQFF.

The chain is built from TRBV20-1 and TRBJ2-4; TCRdb reports TRBD2, a call that lacks DNA to check it against. Germline-derived CDR1 and CDR2 are DFQATT and SNEGSKA (reference sequence). CDR3 length: 17 residues. CDR3 in amino acids: CSARYRGTSLAKNIQYF.

This sequence joins TRBV7-9 and TRBJ2-7; TCRdb names TRBD1, which stays unverified in the absence of DNA. The CDR3 is made up of 14 amino acids. Germline loops: CDR1 SEHNR, CDR2 FQNEAQ (reference sequence). The CDR3 is CASSLGDSFYEQYF.

J is TRBJ2-5 and V is TRBV10-3. Germline values: CDR1 ENHRY, CDR2 SYGVKD. The CDR3 contains 16 residues. CDR3 region: CAIREGKSIQQETQYF.

This chain connects TRBV7-8 to TRBJ2-3; TCRdb gives TRBD1 as the D gene, but with no DNA this cannot be confirmed. CDR3 length: 14 amino acids. Germline assignment: CDR1 SGHVS and CDR2 FQNEAQ. The CDR3 loop reads CASSMTLRPDTQYF.

This rearrangement joins TRBV28 to TRBJ2-7; TCRdb picks TRBD2, but there is no DNA to check that call. Germline CDR1 and CDR2: MDHEN and SYDVKM. This CDR3 has 14 residues. CDR3 sequence: CASSITSASYEQYF.

This sequence joins TRBV14 and TRBJ2-7; no DNA is available, so the TRBD2 call from TCRdb remains unchecked. CDR3 length equals 15 residues. Germline V gene sequence: CDR1 SGHDN, CDR2 FVKESK. Here the CDR3 reads CASSLAGAFPYEQYF.

V is TRBV6-1 and J is TRBJ2-1; TCRdb calls TRBD2, which cannot be checked without DNA. Per germline, CDR1 MNHNS and CDR2 SASEGT. This CDR3 has 19 amino acids. CDR3 in amino acids: CASSEALGLAGNSYNEQFF.

The chain employs TRBV7-2 and TRBJ2-3; no DNA is available, so the TRBD2 call from TCRdb remains unchecked. Germline V gene sequence: CDR1 SGHTA, CDR2 FQGNSA. This CDR3 is 15 amino acids long. This chain's CDR3 is CASSLVASTPDTQYF.

V usage is TRBV20-1 and J usage is TRBJ2-3; TCRdb calls TRBD1, which cannot be checked without DNA. Germline V lookup: CDR1 DFQATT, CDR2 SNEGSKA (reference sequence). CDR3 size: 15 residues. This CDR3 reads CSAAKSTGGSDTQYF.

The V gene is TRBV10-3, the J gene TRBJ1-3; no DNA is available, so the TRBD1 call from TCRdb remains unchecked. The length of the CDR3 is 15 residues. The germline V gene encodes CDR1 ENHRY and CDR2 SYGVKD. CDR3 sequence reads: CAISVQGGSGNTIYF.

The chain uses TRBV12-3 or TRBV12-4 and TRBJ2-7; TCRdb's D gene call, TRBD1, goes unchecked for lack of DNA. The CDR3 is 12 amino acids. The CDR3: CASSPRAYEQYF.

The chain joins TRBV4-1 to TRBJ1-2. Germline V gene lookup returns CDR1 MGHRA and CDR2 YSYEKL. This CDR3 spans 16 amino acids. CDR3 sequence reads: CASSQDDGVGSYGYTF.

This rearrangement joins TRBV6-1 to TRBJ2-5; TCRdb gives TRBD1 as the D gene, but with no DNA this cannot be confirmed. Germline assignment: CDR1 MNHNS and CDR2 SASEGT. This CDR3 contains 15 residues. The chain's CDR3 is CASTSGQGRIETQYF.